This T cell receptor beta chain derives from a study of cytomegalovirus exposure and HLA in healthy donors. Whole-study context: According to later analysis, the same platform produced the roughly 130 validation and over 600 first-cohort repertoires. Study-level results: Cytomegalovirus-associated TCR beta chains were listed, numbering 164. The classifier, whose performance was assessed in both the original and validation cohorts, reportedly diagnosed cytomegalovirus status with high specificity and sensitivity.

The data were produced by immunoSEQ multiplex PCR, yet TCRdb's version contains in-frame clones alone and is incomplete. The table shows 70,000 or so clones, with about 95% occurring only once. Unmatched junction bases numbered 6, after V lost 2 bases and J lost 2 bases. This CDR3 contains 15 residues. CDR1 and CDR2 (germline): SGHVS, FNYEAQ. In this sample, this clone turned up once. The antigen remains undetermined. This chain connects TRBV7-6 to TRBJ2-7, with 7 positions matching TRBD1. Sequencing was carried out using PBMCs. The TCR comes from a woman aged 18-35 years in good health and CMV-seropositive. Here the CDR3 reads CASSLYHRGPYEQYF. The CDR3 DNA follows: TGTGCCAGCAGCTTATACCACAGGGGTCCCTACGAGCAGTACTTC.